This TCR beta chain was recovered during a study of blood T cell repertoires in COVID-19. Germline CDR1 is SGHRS and CDR2 is YFSETQ. The V and J ends lost 0 bases and 5 bases, in that order; junction bases with no gene match: 2. The CDR3 is 15 amino acids. What the recovered Cohort 3 donors had was two negative PCRs, clearance, or symptom resolution. Clones were read by immunoSEQ multiplex PCR, and TCRdb kept only the in-frame ones, dropping some. The sample records 250,000 to 350,000 clones, roughly 90% being singletons. The source is a man in his sixties who had recovered from COVID-19. Specimen: PBMCs or T cells enriched from blood (not recorded which). The chain couples TRBV5-1 to TRBJ2-5, with 12 bases lining up with TRBD2. CDR3 loop: CASSLGLAGVETQYF. CDR3 sequence (DNA): TGCGCCAGCAGCTTGGGACTAGCGGGAGTGGAGACCCAGTACTTC.